Reported below is one TCR beta chain. Its antigen is still unknown. The sample belongs to a study of post-analysis software for immune sequencing data. In the study overall: Patients had relapsing-remitting, secondary progressive or progressive-relapsing multiple sclerosis; some lacked subtype. General study points: Controls showed lower frequencies than patients for five or six TRBV segments, and TRBV5-6, TRBV5-1 and TRBV20-1 were among these. With F measure, samples from one preparation batch clustered together strongly. There was significantly lower normalized Chao1 diversity in multiple sclerosis patients than in controls.

Presence of unique molecular identifiers characterized the TCR beta cDNA libraries. When about 0.9 to 10 million T cells were used, they gave some 520,000 cDNA molecules. TCRdb reprocessed the PCR reads via MiXCR and lists one record per CDR3 protein. The sample carries 350,000 to 450,000 distinct CDR3 sequences, 39% recorded once. Trimming cost V 6 bases and J 3 bases; bases outside gene matches: 16. The CDR3 length is 17 residues. This TCR came from a girl under 10 years old with multiple sclerosis. The sequenced sample was blood. The chain couples TRBV12-3 or TRBV12-4 to TRBJ1-2; 7 nucleotides agree with TRBD1. The CDR3 region has the DNA TGTGCCAGCAGCGGCCGGGACAGAAGAAGGGCCTACTATGGCTACACCTTC. Amino acids: CASSGRDRRRAYYGYTF.